What follows is one T cell receptor beta chain and its context. Its matching antigen is unknown. The CDR3 extends over 15 amino acids. The V and J ends lost 7 bases and 4 bases, in that order; junction bases with no gene match: 7. The V gene's germline CDR1 is SEHNR and CDR2 FQNEAQ (reference sequence). These data come from a study of OX40 agonist ivuxolimab in advanced cancers. The study, taken as a whole, reports: There were, on average, more expanded clones in CD8+ T cells than in CD4+.

Libraries were prepared by immunoSEQ multiplex PCR; TCRdb keeps only in-frame clonotypes and omits some of them. The table lists around 70,000 clones, about 82% of them singletons. This sample comprised CD4+ or CD8+ T cells sorted from blood, obtained in a trial of the OX40 agonist ivuxolimab. This clonotype originated in an adult with an advanced solid tumor such as melanoma, head and neck, liver or kidney cancer. V and J are TRBV7-9 and TRBJ2-6; TRBD1 matches at 7 bases. The CDR3 loop reads CASKPTGIGANVLTF. The CDR3 DNA reads TGTGCCAGCAAACCGACAGGGATCGGGGCCAACGTCCTGACTTTC. The variable domain in full, completed from reference TRBV7-9 and TRBJ2-6, reads DTGVSQNPRHKITKRGQNVTFRCDPISEHNRLYWYRQTLGQGPEFLTYFQNEAQLEKSRLLSDRFSAERPKGSFSTLEIQRTEQGDSAMYLCASKPTGIGANVLTFGAGSRLTVL.